This T cell receptor beta chain was identified in a study of blood T cell repertoires in COVID-19. About the study: The United States, Italy and Spain provided the acute and convalescent COVID-19 samples. PBMCs, B-cell-depleted T cells, or T cells were the source of the cDNA or gDNA that made up the material.

Under the authors' procedure: Estimation of nucleated cell counts was performed using reference gene primer amplification. Using immunoSEQ multiplex PCR, the repertoire was profiled, and TCRdb retains in-frame clones only, with some absent. V and J calls and clone size come straight from that table; D and trimming were deduced from the DNA. Of over 40,000 clones in the sample, about 89% were seen once. The specimen sequenced was peripheral blood. This clonotype originated in a man in his 70s with active COVID-19.

The CDR3 region has the DNA TGCGCCAGCAGCTCCGGGACAGGGCGCTCCGAAAAACTGTTTTTT. Translating gives CASSSGTGRSEKLFF. The chain combines TRBV5-1 with TRBJ1-4, with 9 bases lining up with TRBD1. CDR1 and CDR2 (germline): SGHRS, YFSETQ. The CDR3 is 15 residues long. Trimming took 3 bases from V and 8 from J; bases not matched to a gene: 8.